The 21 T cell receptor beta chains presented below share a single source sample, sequenced in a study of response to subunit inactivated influenza vaccine (dated by TCRdb to the late 2010s). The protocol used for the library was RT-PCR. Sequencer: Illumina HiSeq 2500. TCRdb handled the public reads itself, with Q25 trimming in fastp and clone calling in MiXCR, and kept productive beta chains. Rows merge per CDR3 protein into single entries with the most common DNA and genes. The sample yields approximately 730,000 distinct CDR3 sequences; approximately 15% were counted once. The ten top clones hold 6% to 7% of the sample. The input for sequencing was PBMCs from blood, taken 14 days before vaccination. Source of these receptors: a man between 50 and 59 years old who received an inactivated influenza vaccine. Donor details come from another sample of the same person, matched by shared clones.

The rearrangement joins TRBV29-1 to TRBJ2-1; 8 positions agree with TRBD2. V lost 3 bases to trimming and J lost 5 bases; unmatched junction nucleotides: 6. The CDR3 totals 14 residues. Germline loops: CDR1 SQVTM, CDR2 ANQGSEA. The CDR3 region has the DNA TGCAGCGTTGACATCGGGACTAGGGACAATGAGCAGTTCTTC. It encodes CSVDIGTRDNEQFF.

The sample holds a few counts of this clonotype. V gene TRBV11-2 combines with J gene TRBJ2-6; D gene ambiguous. Looked up from germline, CDR1 is SGHAT and CDR2 is FQNNGV. Trimming took 8 bases from V and 0 from J, leaving 11 bases between them. The CDR3 length is 15 residues. CDR3 sequence: CASRKAFSGANVLTF. In nucleotides, the CDR3 is TGTGCCAGCCGCAAAGCTTTCTCTGGGGCCAACGTCCTGACTTTC.

The rearrangement links TRBV12-5 to TRBJ1-4; D unresolved. Trimming removed 3 bases at V and 8 bases at J, with 13 bases between. The CDR3 length is 14 residues. The germline CDR1 and CDR2 sequences are LGHNT and FRNRAP. The CDR3 nucleotides read TGTGCTAGTGGTTTCCCACGGGGAGGCGAAAAACTGTTTTTT. Protein product: CASGFPRGGEKLFF.

This clonotype showed up just a few times. The chain is built from TRBV28 and TRBJ1-2, with 8 positions matching TRBD1. The CDR3 is 15 amino acids. The germline CDR1 and CDR2 sequences are MDHEN and SYDVKM. Germline trimming cut 4 bases from V and 5 bases from J; bases unmatched to any gene: 9. Written as DNA, the CDR3 is TGTGCCAGCAGTTCCAGGGGGCGCTGGGTATATGGCTACACCTTC. Translating it yields CASSSRGRWVYGYTF.

This clonotype has only a few counts. V gene TRBV4-3 combines with J gene TRBJ2-3; D gene uncertain. This CDR3 is 12 amino acids long. V dropped 3 bases and J dropped 6 bases, with 7 bases sitting between them. Germline CDR1 is LGHNA and CDR2 is YSLEER. The CDR3, as DNA: TGCGCCAGCAGCCACGACGGGGATACGCAGTATTTT. Its translation: CASSHDGDTQYF.

The rearrangement links TRBV11-2 to TRBJ2-6; 7 bases are shared with TRBD1. V gave up 5 bases and J gave up 0 bases; unmatched junction bases: 10. From germline, CDR1 is SGHAT and CDR2 FQNNGV. CDR3 length equals 18 residues. The CDR3 DNA reads as TGTGCCAGCAGCCATAGACAGGGCCATACCTCTGGGGCCAACGTCCTGACTTTC. As protein: CASSHRQGHTSGANVLTF.

The V call is TRBV10-3, the J call TRBJ2-7, with D hard to call. CDR1 is ENHRY and CDR2 is SYGVKD in the germline V gene. The CDR3 extends over 12 amino acids. Trimming took 5 bases from V and 3 from J, leaving 8 bases between them. The CDR3 sequence: CAISQQSYEQYF. The DNA for the CDR3 is TGTGCCATCAGTCAACAGAGCTACGAGCAGTACTTC.

The chain carries TRBV7-2 and TRBJ2-1; D possibly uses TRBD1 or TRBD2 (5 bases each). Trimming took 0 bases from V and 1 from J, leaving 10 bases between them. The CDR3 is 16 amino acids. CDR1 is SGHTA, CDR2 FQGNSA, per germline. In DNA, the CDR3 is TGTGCCAGCAGCTTAGCATATGGGGGTTCCTACAATGAGCAGTTCTTC. Protein: CASSLAYGGSYNEQFF.

This clonotype came up a few times. CDR3 DNA: TGCGCCAGCAGCTCCCGGGACTACAGCTTATTACAGGACAATGAGCAGTTCTTC. This sequence encodes CASSSRDYSLLQDNEQFF. V and J are TRBV4-3 and TRBJ2-1, with 7 bases lining up with TRBD2. Germline V gene sequence: CDR1 LGHNA, CDR2 YSLEER. This CDR3 comprises 18 residues. With 5 bases clipped from V and 5 bases from J, the junction kept 18 bases outside the gene matches.

V usage is TRBV4-1 and J usage is TRBJ1-3, with D unclear. This CDR3 spans 15 amino acids. CDR1 and CDR2 (germline): MGHRA, YSYEKL. Trimming pared 0 bases from V and 2 bases from J, leaving 8 bases between. The DNA of the CDR3 is TGCGCCAGCAGCCAAGATACCCTTACTGGAAACACCATATATTTT. Protein: CASSQDTLTGNTIYF.

This clonotype was counted only a few times. The chain is built from TRBV7-9 and TRBJ2-3; TRBD1 is a possible D gene (5 bases). CDR3 size: 15 residues. V gave up 3 bases and J gave up 2 bases, with 12 bases separating them. Germline CDR1 and CDR2: SEHNR and FQNEAQ (reference sequence). For the CDR3, the DNA is TGTGCCAGCAGCTTCGATTTAGGGGCCACAGATACGCAGTATTTT. Translated: CASSFDLGATDTQYF.

This sequence joins TRBV27 and TRBJ2-7; 7 nucleotides agree with TRBD1. The CDR3 has 15 amino acids. With V trimmed by 5 bases and J by 0 bases, 7 bases remained unmatched. Germline assignment: CDR1 MNHEY and CDR2 SMNVEV (reference sequence). CDR3 nucleotide sequence: TGTGCCAGCAGTATAAGTCGGGACAGCTCCTACGAGCAGTACTTC. It translates to CASSISRDSSYEQYF.

This chain links TRBV20-1 with TRBJ2-1, with TRBD1 identical over 10 bases. V shed 1 base and J 2 bases; nucleotides not matched to a gene: 8. The germline CDR1 and CDR2 sequences are DFQATT and SNEGSKA (reference sequence). CDR3 length: 17 amino acids. The CDR3 sequence: CSARGWDRGFTYNEQFF. The CDR3 coding sequence is TGCAGTGCTAGAGGCTGGGACAGGGGTTTTACCTACAATGAGCAGTTCTTC.

The rearrangement uses TRBV7-8 and TRBJ2-7, with 7 nucleotides matching TRBD1. The CDR3 sequence is 15 residues long. V lost 4 bases, J lost 1 base, and 7 bases stayed unmatched. Germline V gene data show CDR1 as SGHVS and CDR2 as FQNEAQ. This CDR3 reads CASSSRQGRSYEQYF. In DNA, the CDR3 is TGTGCCAGCAGCTCAAGACAGGGCAGGTCCTACGAGCAGTACTTC.

This clonotype occurred a few times. The chain joins TRBV5-1 to TRBJ2-7; D might be TRBD1 (5 bases). The CDR3 consists of 13 residues. Germline CDR1 and CDR2: SGHRS and YFSETQ. V was clipped by 5 bases and J by 3 bases, with 12 bases between them. CDR3 DNA sequence: TGCGCCAGCAGTTCTACAGGAATCTACGAGCAGTACTTC. It translates to CASSSTGIYEQYF.

J is TRBJ1-4 and V is TRBV30; D gene unclear. This CDR3 contains 13 residues. The V end lost 5 bases, the J end lost 2 bases, and 9 bases lay between the germline ends. Germline V gene sequence: CDR1 GTSNPN, CDR2 SVGIG (reference sequence). The CDR3 spells CAWGPFTNEKLFF. The DNA of the CDR3 is TGTGCCTGGGGCCCTTTTACTAATGAAAAACTGTTTTTT.

J is TRBJ2-6 and V is TRBV12-3 or TRBV12-4; D is undetermined. V lost 3 bases and J 3 bases, leaving 6 bases between the germline ends. This CDR3 is built from 14 residues. The CDR3 here is CASSLEVGANVLTF. CDR3 coding DNA: TGTGCCAGCAGTTTGGAAGTTGGGGCCAACGTCCTGACTTTC.

The J gene is TRBJ2-3, the V gene TRBV3-1, with D perhaps TRBD2 (6 bases). The germline CDR1 and CDR2 sequences are LGHDT and YNNKEL (reference sequence). The CDR3 covers 15 residues. V lost 2 bases and J lost 0, with 9 bases in between. The CDR3 is CASSQPGASTDTQYF. CDR3 sequence (DNA): TGTGCCAGCAGCCAACCGGGAGCTAGCACAGATACGCAGTATTTT.

The genes are TRBV4-3 and TRBJ1-1; perhaps TRBD1 as D (5 bases). Deletions cut 1 base from V and 3 bases from J, with 15 bases between. The CDR3 runs 16 residues. CDR1 is LGHNA and CDR2 is YSLEER in the germline V gene. CDR3 in DNA: TGCGCCAGCAGCCAAGGTTTTGGGACGGACTACACTGAAGCTTTCTTT. It encodes CASSQGFGTDYTEAFF.

This clonotype was detected a few times. V and J are TRBV27 and TRBJ1-1; tentative D call: TRBD1 (5 bases). The length of the CDR3 is 14 residues. Germline lookup yields CDR1 MNHEY and CDR2 SMNVEV (reference sequence). V lost 3 bases to trimming and J lost 1 base, with 9 bases between them. CDR3: CASSFPGKNTEAFF. The CDR3 coding sequence is TGTGCCAGCAGTTTCCCAGGGAAGAACACTGAAGCTTTCTTT.

The V and J genes are TRBV5-1 and TRBJ1-1; D uncertain. Trimming cost V 2 bases and J 0 bases, with 8 bases left between them. The CDR3 covers 14 residues. Germline lookup yields CDR1 SGHRS and CDR2 YFSETQ. The DNA of the CDR3 is TGCGCCAGCAGCTTAACGGAGTTGAACACTGAAGCTTTCTTT. Residues: CASSLTELNTEAFF.